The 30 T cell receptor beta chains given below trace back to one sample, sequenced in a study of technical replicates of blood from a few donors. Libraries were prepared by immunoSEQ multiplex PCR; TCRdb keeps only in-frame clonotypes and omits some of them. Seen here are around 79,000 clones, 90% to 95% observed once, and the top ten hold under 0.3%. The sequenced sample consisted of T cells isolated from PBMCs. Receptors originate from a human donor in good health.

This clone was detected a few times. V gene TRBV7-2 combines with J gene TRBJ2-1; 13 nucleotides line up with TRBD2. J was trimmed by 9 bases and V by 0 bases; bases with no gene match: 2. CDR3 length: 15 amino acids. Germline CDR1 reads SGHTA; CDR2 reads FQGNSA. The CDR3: CASSLALAGGREQFF. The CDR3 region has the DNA TGTGCCAGCAGCTTAGCACTAGCGGGGGGGCGTGAGCAGTTCTTC.

CDR3 sequence (DNA): TGTGCCAGCAGCCGACGGACAGGGGATGGCTACACCTTC. This sequence encodes CASSRRTGDGYTF. The chain joins TRBV5-6 to TRBJ1-2; 9 bases are a match to TRBD1. V dropped 4 bases and J dropped 6; count of bases not matched to a gene: 4. Germline V gene sequence: CDR1 SGHDT, CDR2 YYEEEE. The length of the CDR3 is 13 residues.

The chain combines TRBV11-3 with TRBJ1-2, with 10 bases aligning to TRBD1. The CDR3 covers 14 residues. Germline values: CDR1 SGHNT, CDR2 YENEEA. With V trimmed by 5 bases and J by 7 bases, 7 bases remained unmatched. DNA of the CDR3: TGTGCCAGCAGCCGGGACAGGGGATTAATTGGCTACACCTTC. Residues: CASSRDRGLIGYTF.

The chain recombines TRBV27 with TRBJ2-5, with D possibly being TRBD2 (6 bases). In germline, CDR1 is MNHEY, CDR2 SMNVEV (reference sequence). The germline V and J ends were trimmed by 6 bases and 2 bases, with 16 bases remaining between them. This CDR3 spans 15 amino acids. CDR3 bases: TGTGCCAGCAGGGCCGGAGGGTTTGGTCAAGAGACCCAGTACTTC. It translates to CASRAGGFGQETQYF.

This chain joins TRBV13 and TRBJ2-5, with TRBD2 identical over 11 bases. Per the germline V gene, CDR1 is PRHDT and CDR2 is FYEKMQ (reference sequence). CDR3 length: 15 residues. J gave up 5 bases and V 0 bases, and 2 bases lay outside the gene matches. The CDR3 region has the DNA TGTGCCAGCAGCTTAGGACTAGCGGGAGCGGAGACCCAGTACTTC. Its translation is CASSLGLAGAETQYF.

The CDR3 loop is CASSLWEDTEAFF. CDR3 DNA: TGTGCCAGCAGCTTATGGGAGGACACTGAAGCTTTCTTT. The V call is TRBV7-9, the J call TRBJ1-1; the D is unclear. This CDR3 spans 13 amino acids. The V gene lost 2 bases and the J gene lost 3 bases, with 7 bases spanning the gap. Germline values: CDR1 SEHNR, CDR2 FQNEAQ (reference sequence). The full variable domain, completed using reference TRBV7-9 and TRBJ1-1, is DTGVSQNPRHKITKRGQNVTFRCDPISEHNRLYWYRQTLGQGPEFLTYFQNEAQLEKSRLLSDRFSAERPKGSFSTLEIQRTEQGDSAMYLCASSLWEDTEAFFGQGTRLTVV.

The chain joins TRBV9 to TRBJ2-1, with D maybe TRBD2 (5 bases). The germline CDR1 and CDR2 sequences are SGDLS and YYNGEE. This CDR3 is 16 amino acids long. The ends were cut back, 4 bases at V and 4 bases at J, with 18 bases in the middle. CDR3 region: CASSPRRVAAYNEQFF. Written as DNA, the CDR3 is TGTGCCAGCAGCCCCCGGCGGGTTGCCGCTTACAATGAGCAGTTCTTC.

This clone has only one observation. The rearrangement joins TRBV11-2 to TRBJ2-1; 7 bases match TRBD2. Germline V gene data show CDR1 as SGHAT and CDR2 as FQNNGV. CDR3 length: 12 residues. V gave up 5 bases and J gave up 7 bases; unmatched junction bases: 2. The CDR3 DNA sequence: TGTGCCAGCAGCGACGGGGGGAATGAGCAGTTCTTC. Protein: CASSDGGNEQFF.

The CDR3 is CASSLRWEQWETQYF. CDR3 bases: TGTGCCAGCAGCTTGAGGTGGGAGCAGTGGGAGACCCAGTACTTC. The chain couples TRBV5-6 to TRBJ2-5, with D perhaps TRBD2 (5 bases). Germline CDR1 and CDR2: SGHDT and YYEEEE. V gave up 1 base and J gave up 5 bases, with 15 bases separating them. The CDR3 is 15 residues long.

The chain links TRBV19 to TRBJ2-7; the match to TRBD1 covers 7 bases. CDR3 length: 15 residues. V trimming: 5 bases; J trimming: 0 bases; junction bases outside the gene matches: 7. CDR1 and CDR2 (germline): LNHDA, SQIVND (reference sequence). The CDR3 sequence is CASSPDTGASYEQYF. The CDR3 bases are TGTGCCAGTAGTCCCGACACAGGGGCCTCCTACGAGCAGTACTTC.

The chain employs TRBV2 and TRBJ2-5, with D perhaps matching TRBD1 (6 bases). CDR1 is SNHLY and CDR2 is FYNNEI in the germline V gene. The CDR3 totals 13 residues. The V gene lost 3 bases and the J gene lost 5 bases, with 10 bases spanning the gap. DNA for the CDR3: TGTGCCAGCAGTGACAGGGGATGGGAGACCCAGTACTTC. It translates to CASSDRGWETQYF.

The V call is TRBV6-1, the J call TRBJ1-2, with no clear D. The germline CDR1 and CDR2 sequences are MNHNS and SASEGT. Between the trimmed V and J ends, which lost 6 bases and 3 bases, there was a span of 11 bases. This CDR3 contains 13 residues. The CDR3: CASRYNFHYGYTF. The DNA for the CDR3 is TGTGCCAGCAGGTACAATTTCCACTATGGCTACACCTTC.

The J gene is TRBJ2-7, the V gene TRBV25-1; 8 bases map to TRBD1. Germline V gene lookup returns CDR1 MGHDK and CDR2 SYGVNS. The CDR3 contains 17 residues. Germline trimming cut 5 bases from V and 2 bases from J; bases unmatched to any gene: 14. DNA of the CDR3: TGTGCCAGCAGTAAAAAGGGCAGGGGGCCCCCTACCTACGAGCAGTACTTC. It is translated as CASSKKGRGPPTYEQYF.

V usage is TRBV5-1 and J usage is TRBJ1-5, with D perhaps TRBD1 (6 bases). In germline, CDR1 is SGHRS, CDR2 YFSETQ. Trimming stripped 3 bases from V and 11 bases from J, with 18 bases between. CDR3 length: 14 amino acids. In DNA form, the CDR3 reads TGCGCCAGCAGCTGGGGGACAACGGACCAGGCCCAGCATTTT. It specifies CASSWGTTDQAQHF.

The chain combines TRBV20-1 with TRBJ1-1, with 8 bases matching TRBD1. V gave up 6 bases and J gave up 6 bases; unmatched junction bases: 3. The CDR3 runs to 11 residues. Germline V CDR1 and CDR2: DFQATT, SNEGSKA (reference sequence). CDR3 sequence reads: CSAPGGPEAFF. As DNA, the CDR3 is TGCAGTGCCCCAGGGGGCCCTGAAGCTTTCTTT.

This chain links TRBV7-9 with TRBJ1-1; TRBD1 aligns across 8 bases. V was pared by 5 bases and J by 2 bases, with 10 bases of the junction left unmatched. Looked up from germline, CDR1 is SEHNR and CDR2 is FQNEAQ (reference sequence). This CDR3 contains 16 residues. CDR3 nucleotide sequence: TGTGCCAGCAGCCCAACAGGGACAGGCGTTAACACTGAAGCTTTCTTT. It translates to CASSPTGTGVNTEAFF.

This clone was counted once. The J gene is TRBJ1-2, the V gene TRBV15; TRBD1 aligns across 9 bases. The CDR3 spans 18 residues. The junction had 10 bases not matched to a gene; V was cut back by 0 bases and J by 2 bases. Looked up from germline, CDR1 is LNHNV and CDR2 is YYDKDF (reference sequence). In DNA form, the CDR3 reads TGTGCCACCAGCAGAGACTCCGGGACAGGGAGCGGGAACTATGGCTACACCTTC. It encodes CATSRDSGTGSGNYGYTF.

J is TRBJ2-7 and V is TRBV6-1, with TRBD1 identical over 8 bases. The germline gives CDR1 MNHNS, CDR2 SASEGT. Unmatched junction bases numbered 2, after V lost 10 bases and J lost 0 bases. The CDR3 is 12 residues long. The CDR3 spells CAIDRGSYEQYF. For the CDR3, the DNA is TGTGCCATAGACAGGGGCTCCTACGAGCAGTACTTC.

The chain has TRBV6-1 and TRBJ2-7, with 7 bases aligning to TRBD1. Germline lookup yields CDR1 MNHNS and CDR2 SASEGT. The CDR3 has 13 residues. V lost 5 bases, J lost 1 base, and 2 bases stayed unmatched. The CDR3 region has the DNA TGTGCCAGCAGTATGGGACAGTCCTACGAGCAGTACTTC. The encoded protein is CASSMGQSYEQYF.

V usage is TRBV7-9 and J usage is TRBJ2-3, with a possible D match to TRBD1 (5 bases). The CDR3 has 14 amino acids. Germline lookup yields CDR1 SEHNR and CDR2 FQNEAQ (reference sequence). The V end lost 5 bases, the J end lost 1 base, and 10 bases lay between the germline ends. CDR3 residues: CASSITRGTDTQYF. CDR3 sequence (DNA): TGTGCCAGCAGCATAACCAGGGGCACAGATACGCAGTATTTT. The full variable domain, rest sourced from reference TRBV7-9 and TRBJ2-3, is DTGVSQNPRHKITKRGQNVTFRCDPISEHNRLYWYRQTLGQGPEFLTYFQNEAQLEKSRLLSDRFSAERPKGSFSTLEIQRTEQGDSAMYLCASSITRGTDTQYFGPGTRLTVL.

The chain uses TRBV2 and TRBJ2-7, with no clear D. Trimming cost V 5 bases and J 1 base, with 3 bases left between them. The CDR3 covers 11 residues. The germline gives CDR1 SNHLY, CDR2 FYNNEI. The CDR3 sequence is CASSSSYEQYF. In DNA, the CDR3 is TGTGCCAGCAGTTCTTCCTACGAGCAGTACTTC.

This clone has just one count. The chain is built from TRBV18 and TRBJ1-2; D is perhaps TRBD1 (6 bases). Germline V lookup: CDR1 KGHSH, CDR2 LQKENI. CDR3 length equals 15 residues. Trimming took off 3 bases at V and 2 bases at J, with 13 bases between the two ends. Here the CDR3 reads CASSPTSTGNYGYTF. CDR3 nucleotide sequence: TGTGCCAGCTCACCTACCTCTACAGGGAACTATGGCTACACCTTC.

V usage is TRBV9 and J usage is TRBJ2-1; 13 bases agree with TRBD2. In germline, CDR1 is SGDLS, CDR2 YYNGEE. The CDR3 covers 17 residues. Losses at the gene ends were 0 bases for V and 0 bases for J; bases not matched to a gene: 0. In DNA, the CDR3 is TGTGCCAGCAGCGTAGGGACTAGCGGGAGCTCCTACAATGAGCAGTTCTTC. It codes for CASSVGTSGSSYNEQFF.

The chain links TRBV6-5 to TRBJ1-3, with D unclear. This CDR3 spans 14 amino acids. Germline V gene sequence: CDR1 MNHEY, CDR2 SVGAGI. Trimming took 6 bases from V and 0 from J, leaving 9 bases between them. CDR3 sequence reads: CASSISGSGNTIYF. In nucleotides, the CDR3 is TGTGCCAGCAGCATTTCCGGCTCTGGAAACACCATATATTTT.

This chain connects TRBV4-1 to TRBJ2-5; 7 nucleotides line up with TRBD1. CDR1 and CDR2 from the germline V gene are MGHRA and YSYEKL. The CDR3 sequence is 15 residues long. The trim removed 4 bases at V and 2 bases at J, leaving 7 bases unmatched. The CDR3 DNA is TGCGCCAGCAGCCCAGACAGGGTGGGTCAAGAGACCCAGTACTTC. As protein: CASSPDRVGQETQYF.

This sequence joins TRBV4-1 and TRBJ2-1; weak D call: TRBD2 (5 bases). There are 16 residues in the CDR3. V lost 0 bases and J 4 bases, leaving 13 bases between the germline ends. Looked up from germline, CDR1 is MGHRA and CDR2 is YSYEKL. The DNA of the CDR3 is TGCGCCAGCAGCCAAGATCGCGGAGGTTATTACAATGAGCAGTTCTTC. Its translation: CASSQDRGGYYNEQFF.

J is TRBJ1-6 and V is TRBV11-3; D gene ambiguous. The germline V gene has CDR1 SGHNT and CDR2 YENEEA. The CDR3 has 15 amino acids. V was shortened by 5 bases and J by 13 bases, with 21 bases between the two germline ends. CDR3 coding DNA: TGTGCCAGCAGCGATCCATTAGAGTCACCCCTCCCCCTCCACTTT. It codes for CASSDPLESPLPLHF.

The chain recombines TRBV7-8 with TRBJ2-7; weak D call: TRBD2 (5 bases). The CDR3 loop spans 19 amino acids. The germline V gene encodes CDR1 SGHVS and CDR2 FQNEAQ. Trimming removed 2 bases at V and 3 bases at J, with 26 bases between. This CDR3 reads CASSLFGRRVVGARYEQYF. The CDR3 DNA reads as TGTGCCAGCAGCTTATTTGGCAGGCGGGTGGTGGGAGCCCGCTACGAGCAGTACTTC.

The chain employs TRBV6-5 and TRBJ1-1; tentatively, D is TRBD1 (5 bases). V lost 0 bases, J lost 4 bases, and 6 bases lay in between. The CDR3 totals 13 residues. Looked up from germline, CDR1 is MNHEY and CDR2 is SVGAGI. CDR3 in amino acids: CASSYSGGTEAFF. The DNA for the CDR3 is TGTGCCAGCAGTTACTCCGGGGGCACTGAAGCTTTCTTT.

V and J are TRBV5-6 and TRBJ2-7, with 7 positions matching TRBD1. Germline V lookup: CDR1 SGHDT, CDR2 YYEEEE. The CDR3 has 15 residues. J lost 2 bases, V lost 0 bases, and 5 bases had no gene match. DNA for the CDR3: TGTGCCAGCAGCTTGGCCTGGGACAGTACCTACGAGCAGTACTTC. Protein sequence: CASSLAWDSTYEQYF.